This is a list of T cell receptor beta chains from one sample in a study of T cells in Graves' hyperthyroidism and ophthalmopathy. TCRdb independently ran MiXCR on the multiplex PCR reads; one entry per CDR3 protein. The sample has 300,000 to 400,000 distinct CDR3 sequences; approximately 13% are singletons. The material sequenced was blood. The receptor set was obtained from a woman aged 60-70 years with Graves' hyperthyroidism. Both conserved end residues are part of each CDR3. Each record gives: clone size, V gene, J gene, D gene, CDR3 protein, CDR3 DNA. A D gene is named only where the DNA matches it firmly. Clone sizes are given selectively: once, few, many, or a class where the clone is expanded.

>many|TRBV24-1|TRBJ2-3|TRBD2
CATSDPSGRAPDTQYF
TGTGCCACCAGTGACCCTAGCGGGAGGGCCCCAGATACGCAGTATTTT
>-|TRBV6-1|TRBJ1-3|-
CASSQNPGNTIYF
TGTGCCAGCAGCCAAAACCCTGGAAACACCATATATTTT
>many|TRBV3-1|TRBJ2-3|TRBD1
CASSQGTGGPTQYF
TGTGCCAGCAGCCAGGGGACAGGGGGTCCTACGCAGTATTTT
>few|TRBV19|TRBJ2-1|-
CASAPWGSYNEQFF
TGTGCCAGCGCGCCGTGGGGCTCCTACAATGAGCAGTTCTTC
>-|TRBV12-3/TRBV12-4|TRBJ2-3|TRBD2
CASRTSPGGQSTDTQYF
TGTGCCAGCAGAACTTCGCCGGGAGGACAAAGCACAGATACGCAGTATTTT
>many|TRBV7-2|TRBJ1-1|TRBD1
CASSPLPRQGEAFF
TGTGCCAGCAGCCCATTGCCGCGACAGGGGGAAGCTTTCTTT
>few|TRBV9|TRBJ2-1|-
CASSVGLSLYNEQFF
TGTGCCAGCAGCGTAGGGTTATCATTATACAATGAGCAGTTCTTC
>many|TRBV28|TRBJ1-5|-
CASSFPRYEPQHF
TGTGCCAGCAGTTTTCCCCGGTATGAACCCCAGCATTTT
>many|TRBV20-1|TRBJ1-1|-
CSATTASYTEAFF
TGCAGTGCTACTACAGCTAGTTACACTGAAGCTTTCTTT
>many|TRBV3-1|TRBJ2-7|-
CASSQGVGGTYEQYF
TGTGCCAGCAGCCAAGGAGTTGGCGGGACCTACGAGCAGTACTTC
>many|TRBV7-8|TRBJ2-3|-
CASSPPLVDTQYF
TGTGCCAGCAGCCCCCCCCTAGTTGATACGCAGTATTTT
>many|TRBV6-1|TRBJ1-5|TRBD1
CASRRFPGQGAGSNQPQHF
TGTGCCAGCAGACGATTTCCGGGACAGGGGGCAGGGAGCAATCAGCCCCAGCATTTT
>few|TRBV6-1|TRBJ2-3|TRBD2
CASKREGADTQYF
TGTGCCAGCAAGCGGGAGGGCGCAGATACGCAGTATTTT
>many|TRBV20-1|TRBJ2-1|TRBD1
CSASTGTGTGGNEQFF
TGCAGTGCTAGTACTGGGACAGGGACAGGGGGCAATGAGCAGTTCTTC
>few|TRBV20-1|TRBJ1-5|-
CSAKREVDQPQHF
TGCAGTGCCAAGAGGGAGGTTGATCAGCCCCAGCATTTT
>-|TRBV29-1|TRBJ2-5|-
CSVEFGQETQYF
TGCAGCGTTGAGTTCGGTCAAGAGACCCAGTACTTC
>-|TRBV18|TRBJ1-1|TRBD1
CASSPQGARRTEAFF
TGTGCCAGCTCACCACAGGGGGCAAGGCGGACTGAAGCTTTCTTT
>many|TRBV28|TRBJ1-2|-
CASSLVGSFYGYTF
TGTGCCAGCAGTTTGGTAGGGTCCTTCTATGGCTACACCTTC
>many|TRBV11-2|TRBJ2-1|TRBD2
CASSSYSGSGYNEQFF
TGTGCCAGCAGCTCCTATAGCGGGAGCGGCTACAATGAGCAGTTCTTC
>many|TRBV7-3|TRBJ2-3|-
CASRRGATGTDTQYF
TGTGCCAGCAGACGGGGGGCGACGGGTACAGATACGCAGTATTTT
>-|TRBV27|TRBJ2-1|-
CASRPLNYNEQSF
TGTGCCAGCCGGCCTCTGAACTACAATGAGCAGTCCTTC
>-|TRBV20-1|TRBJ2-1|TRBD2
CSASGTSGRAYEQFF
TGCAGTGCTTCCGGGACTAGCGGGAGGGCCTATGAGCAGTTCTTC
>once|TRBV18|TRBJ1-1|-
CASSPPGSPEAFF
TGTGCCAGCTCACCTCCCGGCAGCCCTGAAGCTTTCTTT
>many|TRBV30|TRBJ2-2|TRBD1
CAWSGTGRTGELFF
TGTGCCTGGAGTGGGACAGGCCGCACCGGGGAGCTGTTTTTT
>many|TRBV7-9|TRBJ2-1|TRBD2
CASSLGEGPNEQFF
TGTGCCAGCAGCTTAGGGGAGGGCCCCAATGAGCAGTTCTTC
>many|TRBV5-4|TRBJ2-2|TRBD2
CASSFPAGGGTGELFF
TGTGCCAGCAGCTTCCCGGCGGGGGGCGGCACCGGGGAGCTGTTTTTT
>few|TRBV7-6|TRBJ1-5|-
CASSLGKVGNQPQHF
TGTGCCAGCAGCTTAGGCAAGGTGGGAAATCAGCCCCAGCATTTT
>many|TRBV5-1|TRBJ2-1|TRBD1
CASSLDSGDRGQFF
TGCGCCAGCAGCTTGGACTCGGGGGACAGGGGTCAGTTCTTC
>many|TRBV28|TRBJ2-7|TRBD2
CASSPGGTPSYEQYF
TGTGCCAGCTCACCGGGGGGGACTCCATCCTACGAGCAGTACTTC
>-|TRBV28|TRBJ2-1|TRBD1
CASSLRDSGNEQFF
TGTGCCAGCAGTTTACGGGACAGTGGCAATGAGCAGTTCTTC
>many|TRBV6-6|TRBJ2-1|-
CASSYGLSSYNEQFF
TGTGCCAGCAGTTACGGGCTAAGCTCCTACAATGAGCAGTTCTTC
>-|TRBV4-1|TRBJ2-1|TRBD1
CASSQAQGAPYNEQFF
TGCGCCAGCAGCCAGGCTCAGGGGGCACCCTACAATGAGCAGTTCTTC
>few|TRBV20-1|TRBJ2-3|TRBD2
CSALLAGGRADTQYF
TGCAGTGCTTTACTAGCGGGAGGGCGGGCAGATACGCAGTATTTT
>-|TRBV7-8|TRBJ2-2|-
CASSLASTPRWELFF
TGTGCCAGCAGCTTAGCGAGTACGCCGAGGTGGGAGCTGTTTTTT
>few|TRBV7-2|TRBJ1-3|-
CASSDGLGNTIYF
TGTGCCAGCTCGGACGGTTTGGGAAACACCATATATTTT
>many|TRBV28|TRBJ2-5|TRBD2
CASNSASGIVVTQYF
TGTGCCAGCAATTCGGCAAGCGGGATAGTCGTGACCCAGTACTTC
>few|TRBV20-1|TRBJ1-5|TRBD1
CSARLNWGQGPYQPQHF
TGCAGTGCTAGACTAAATTGGGGACAGGGGCCCTATCAGCCCCAGCATTTT
>-|TRBV2|TRBJ2-1|TRBD2
CAGLAGGTYNEQFF
TGTGCCGGCCTAGCGGGGGGGACCTACAATGAGCAGTTCTTC
>-|TRBV10-3|TRBJ1-5|TRBD1
CAISGQGGNQPQHF
TGTGCCATCAGTGGACAGGGAGGCAATCAGCCCCAGCATTTT
>-|TRBV19|TRBJ1-6|-
CATRSRQSSYNSPLHF
TGTGCCACCCGTTCCCGCCAGAGCTCCTATAATTCACCCCTCCACTTT
>few|TRBV12-5|TRBJ2-1|-
CASGSRLYNEQFF
TGTGCTAGTGGTTCAAGGCTCTACAATGAGCAGTTCTTC
>many|TRBV6-5|TRBJ1-2|-
CASSYAARRGYGYTF
TGTGCCAGCAGTTACGCCGCGCGAAGGGGCTATGGCTACACCTTC
>many|TRBV5-1|TRBJ1-1|-
CASSSGHLNTEAFF
TGCGCCAGCAGCTCCGGACACCTGAACACTGAAGCTTTCTTT
>few|TRBV13|TRBJ2-7|-
CASSLGVRVEYEQYF
TGTGCCAGCAGCTTAGGGGTGAGGGTAGAATACGAGCAGTACTTC
>many|TRBV10-2|TRBJ2-3|TRBD2
CATRRSILGLAGDPTDTQYF
TGCGCCACCCGTCGTAGTATTCTCGGACTAGCGGGAGACCCCACAGATACGCAGTATTTT
>many|TRBV12-3/TRBV12-4|TRBJ2-5|-
CASSTFSGSIETQYF
TGTGCCAGCAGCACATTTTCAGGGTCGATCGAGACCCAGTACTTC